These 21 T cell receptor beta chains originate from one sample sequenced in a study of blood T cell repertoires in COVID-19. Assay: immunoSEQ multiplex PCR; the TCRdb copy retains only in-frame clones and omits some. The sample carries roughly 120,000 clones, around nine tenths recorded once. The sample taken for sequencing was peripheral blood. These receptors were obtained from a woman in her fifties or sixties with active or convalescent COVID-19.

This chain links TRBV4-3 with TRBJ1-3; 8 positions match TRBD1. V shed 2 bases, J shed 4 bases, and the junction held 7 bases outside the gene matches. The V gene's germline CDR1 is LGHNA and CDR2 YSLEER. The CDR3 is made up of 16 amino acids. In nucleotides, the CDR3 is TGCGCCAGCAGCCAAATAGGACAGGGTGGGGGAAACACCATATATTTT. This translates into CASSQIGQGGGNTIYF.

The genes are TRBV11-3 and TRBJ2-2, with D tentatively TRBD1 (8 bases). This CDR3 spans 14 amino acids. Germline V CDR1 and CDR2: SGHNT, YENEEA. V lost 8 bases, J lost 3 bases, and 13 bases lay in between. The CDR3 sequence: CASRGDRHTGELFF. The CDR3 region has the DNA TGTGCCAGCCGGGGGGACAGGCACACCGGGGAGCTGTTTTTT. Looking up the rest from reference TRBV11-3 and TRBJ2-2 gives the full variable domain: EAGVVQSPRYKIIEKKQPVAFWCNPISGHNTLYWYLQNLGQGPELLIRYENEEAVDDSQLPKDRFSAERLKGVDSTLKIQPAELGDSAVYLCASRGDRHTGELFFGEGSRLTVL.

The CDR3 DNA follows: TGTGCCACCACCCCTCAGCAGGGCGGAGTTGGGAAAGAGCAGTACTTC. Amino acid sequence: CATTPQQGGVGKEQYF. The rearrangement joins TRBV6-2 or TRBV6-3 to TRBJ2-7; perhaps TRBD1 as D (5 bases). The CDR3 sequence is 16 residues long. V dropped 10 bases and J dropped 7 bases, with 29 bases sitting between them. Per germline, CDR1 MNHEY and CDR2 SVGEGT.

The V and J genes are TRBV7-2 and TRBJ1-2; D is uncertain. The CDR3 runs to 12 residues. From germline, CDR1 is SGHTA and CDR2 FQGNSA. Trimming left V 3 bases short and J 2 bases short, with 4 bases between. CDR3 amino acids: CASSFRNYGYTF. The CDR3 DNA follows: TGTGCCAGCAGCTTCAGAAACTATGGCTACACCTTC.

This chain uses TRBV7-9 with TRBJ1-3; D perhaps matches TRBD1 (5 bases). CDR3 length equals 17 residues. Germline V gene sequence: CDR1 SEHNR, CDR2 FQNEAQ (reference sequence). The ends were cut back, 0 bases at V and 2 bases at J, with 14 bases in the middle. The CDR3 region has the DNA TGTGCCAGCAGCTTAGCGGGGCGGGGTCAAGCTGGAAACACCATATATTTT. Protein product: CASSLAGRGQAGNTIYF.

This clone was seen more than once but under ten times. The rearrangement links TRBV10-3 to TRBJ1-2, with D unresolved. Trimming took 3 bases from V and 2 from J, leaving 13 bases between them. CDR1 and CDR2 from the germline V gene are ENHRY and SYGVKD. The CDR3 contains 15 residues. The CDR3 is CAISDRQAQNYGYTF. CDR3 coding DNA: TGTGCCATCAGTGATCGGCAGGCCCAAAACTATGGCTACACCTTC.

The chain recombines TRBV12-3 or TRBV12-4 with TRBJ1-2; 12 bases align to TRBD1. The trim removed 6 bases at V and 10 bases at J, leaving 3 bases unmatched. The CDR3 is made up of 12 amino acids. The CDR3 DNA is TGTGCCAGCAGGGGGACAGGGGGCTTCTACACCTTC. Residues: CASRGTGGFYTF.

The genes are TRBV19 and TRBJ1-3, with 11 bases aligning to TRBD1. Losses at the gene ends were 4 bases for V and 2 bases for J; bases not matched to a gene: 4. The germline CDR1 and CDR2 sequences are LNHDA and SQIVND (reference sequence). The CDR3 extends over 16 amino acids. The DNA for the CDR3 is TGTGCCAGTAGTACGACGGACAGGGGGCCTGGAAACACCATATATTTT. As protein: CASSTTDRGPGNTIYF.

This chain joins TRBV19 and TRBJ2-5; 10 nucleotides agree with TRBD1. The V segment lost 5 bases and the J segment 2 bases; nucleotides outside the gene matches: 8. The CDR3 extends over 16 amino acids. Looked up from germline, CDR1 is LNHDA and CDR2 is SQIVND (reference sequence). The DNA for the CDR3 is TGTGCCAGTAGTGTTTCGGGGACAGGGGAGCAAGAGACCCAGTACTTC. As protein: CASSVSGTGEQETQYF.

This clone was seen a single time. V is TRBV24-1 and J is TRBJ1-5, with no clear D. Germline-derived CDR1 and CDR2 are KGHDR and SFDVKD. The CDR3 totals 13 residues. The V end was cut by 4 bases, the J end by 5 bases, with 8 bases between. In nucleotides, the CDR3 is TGTGCCACCAGTGACTCCAGTTATCAGCCCCAGCATTTT. Translating it yields CATSDSSYQPQHF.

The rearrangement uses TRBV15 and TRBJ2-7, with TRBD2 as a possible D gene (6 bases). This CDR3 region has 16 residues. Between the trimmed V and J ends, which lost 5 bases and 5 bases, there was a span of 22 bases. Germline V gives CDR1 LNHNV, CDR2 YYDKDF (reference sequence). The CDR3 here is CATSGVRQSRGNEQYF. The CDR3 nucleotides read TGTGCCACCAGCGGAGTTCGCCAGAGCCGCGGGAACGAGCAGTACTTC.

CDR3 sequence: CASSQGERDPSGQIEQFF. The CDR3 DNA is TGTGCCAGCAGCCAAGGGGAAAGGGACCCATCGGGACAAATTGAGCAGTTCTTC. The chain recombines TRBV3-1 (or the pseudogene TRBV3-2) with TRBJ2-1, with D tentatively TRBD1 (6 bases). The V and J ends lost 1 base and 9 bases respectively, with 25 bases between them. CDR3 length equals 18 residues. Germline lookup yields CDR1 LGHDT and CDR2 YNNKEL (reference sequence).

The chain combines TRBV18 with TRBJ1-1; D call uncertain. V lost 1 base to trimming and J lost 4 bases, with 10 bases between them. Per the germline V gene, CDR1 is KGHSH and CDR2 is LQKENI. There are 14 residues in the CDR3. CDR3 sequence (DNA): TGTGCCAGCTCACCACGGGCAGGTAGCACTGAAGCTTTCTTT. Its protein is CASSPRAGSTEAFF.

The chain has TRBV7-2 and TRBJ2-2; 7 bases fit TRBD1. The CDR3 consists of 16 residues. Germline V gives CDR1 SGHTA, CDR2 FQGNSA. J was trimmed by 1 base and V by 5 bases; bases with no gene match: 7. The CDR3 reads CASSPMTGMNTGELFF. In DNA form, the CDR3 reads TGTGCCAGCAGCCCTATGACAGGGATGAACACCGGGGAGCTGTTTTTT.

This clone showed up just a few times. The DNA is omitted, as the CDR3 cannot be located on it reliably, and the CDR3 follows TCRdb's listing. The chain recombines TRBV21-1 with TRBJ2-7; the table's D call TRBD1 went unverified against the DNA. TRBV21-1 is listed as a pseudogene. Both ends counted, the CDR3 spans 19 residues. CDR3 protein: CASSKNRVSFAQGSYEQYF.

This chain connects TRBV12-3 or TRBV12-4 to TRBJ1-1; no clear D. The CDR3 loop spans 12 amino acids. V lost 6 bases to trimming and J lost 6 bases, with 11 bases between them. This chain's CDR3 is CASSPSRAEAFF. The CDR3 DNA follows: TGTGCCAGCAGCCCCTCGAGGGCTGAAGCTTTCTTT.

The rearrangement joins TRBV5-1 to TRBJ2-3; tentatively, D is TRBD2 (5 bases). The germline V gene has CDR1 SGHRS and CDR2 YFSETQ. The CDR3 has 18 amino acids. Trimming shortened V by 0 bases and J by 4 bases, and 21 bases separated the two germline ends. The CDR3 spells CASSLASSGGLGADTQYF. The CDR3 DNA reads TGCGCCAGCAGCTTGGCATCGAGCGGAGGACTCGGGGCAGATACGCAGTATTTT.

This chain connects TRBV4-3 to TRBJ1-1; unclear D gene. The CDR3 is made up of 12 amino acids. Looked up from germline, CDR1 is LGHNA and CDR2 is YSLEER. V lost 3 bases to trimming and J lost 0 bases, with 2 bases between them. CDR3: CASSHMNTEAFF. The CDR3 bases are TGCGCCAGCAGCCATATGAACACTGAAGCTTTCTTT.

V gene TRBV7-2 combines with J gene TRBJ2-2; tentative D call: TRBD1 (6 bases). The CDR3 is 14 residues long. Deletions cut 6 bases from V and 7 bases from J, with 15 bases between. Germline V gives CDR1 SGHTA, CDR2 FQGNSA. The CDR3 DNA sequence: TGTGCCAGCAGATCGACAGGCGTAAACGGGGAGCTGTTTTTT. Its translation: CASRSTGVNGELFF.

The J gene is TRBJ1-4, the V gene TRBV4-2; D remains ambiguous. This CDR3 comprises 16 residues. CDR1 LGHNA and CDR2 YNFKEQ come from the germline V gene. The V end lost 4 bases, the J end lost 5 bases, and 17 bases lay between the germline ends. The CDR3 protein is CASSRLSQEENEKLFF. CDR3 sequence (DNA): TGTGCCAGCAGCCGACTTTCCCAGGAGGAGAATGAAAAACTGTTTTTT.

To note about this clone: The sample holds other DNA sequences that translate to the same CDR3. The chain is built from TRBV15 and TRBJ1-2; D uncertain. The CDR3 covers 13 residues. Germline V gene lookup returns CDR1 LNHNV and CDR2 YYDKDF (reference sequence). Between the trimmed V and J ends, which lost 0 bases and 6 bases, there was a span of 8 bases. The chain's CDR3 is CATSREEGDGYTF. Written as DNA, the CDR3 is TGTGCCACCAGCAGAGAAGAGGGTGATGGCTACACCTTC.